These 24 T cell receptor beta chains came from one sample sequenced in a study of CD8 T cells in Susac syndrome. RNA in amounts of about 0.45 to 1 ug was reverse transcribed with random hexamers. TCRdb reprocessed the immunoSEQ multiplex PCR reads with MiXCR, giving one entry per CDR3 protein. The table has 80,000 to 90,000 distinct CDR3 sequences, approximately 92% seen once. The sample consisted of CD8+ T cells from PBMCs. The receptors shown here come from a human donor in good health.

This sequence joins TRBV5-6 and TRBJ2-7, with D possibly matching TRBD1 (6 bases). Trimming left V 4 bases short and J 4 bases short, with 15 bases between. This CDR3 region has 14 residues. Germline values: CDR1 SGHDT, CDR2 YYEEEE. The CDR3 coding sequence is TGTGCCAGCAGCCACGGACAGCCGTGGTACGAGCAGTACTTC. Its protein is CASSHGQPWYEQYF.

The V call is TRBV3-1, the J call TRBJ2-7, with D perhaps TRBD2 (6 bases). Germline lookup yields CDR1 LGHDT and CDR2 YNNKEL (reference sequence). Trimming removed 1 base at V and 2 bases at J, with 9 bases between. This CDR3 comprises 14 residues. The CDR3: CASSQGAGTYEQYF. For the CDR3, the DNA is TGTGCCAGCAGCCAAGGCGCGGGGACCTACGAGCAGTACTTC.

CDR3 protein: CASRSLAGDTGELFF. DNA for the CDR3: TGTGCCAGCAGGTCCCTAGCGGGGGACACCGGGGAGCTGTTTTTT. The gene calls are TRBV7-9 and TRBJ2-2, with 10 bases aligning to TRBD2. The V segment lost 6 bases and the J segment 3 bases; nucleotides outside the gene matches: 4. Per germline, CDR1 SEHNR and CDR2 FQNEAQ (reference sequence). This CDR3 is 15 amino acids long.

The chain recombines TRBV5-6 with TRBJ2-7; no clear D gene. Germline CDR1 and CDR2: SGHDT and YYEEEE. This CDR3 spans 14 amino acids. The V end lost 0 bases, the J end lost 0 bases, and 7 bases lay between the germline ends. CDR3: CASSLGSPSYEQYF. The CDR3 DNA reads as TGTGCCAGCAGCTTGGGCAGCCCCTCCTACGAGCAGTACTTC.

The J gene is TRBJ2-7, the V gene TRBV19; D unclear. Trimming removed 0 bases at V and 2 bases at J, with 11 bases between. Germline CDR1 is LNHDA and CDR2 is SQIVND (reference sequence). The CDR3 sequence is 15 residues long. CDR3 region: CASSIDVGIPYEQYF. Written as DNA, the CDR3 is TGTGCCAGTAGTATAGATGTAGGGATACCCTACGAGCAGTACTTC.

The chain employs TRBV13 and TRBJ2-1; no firm D call. CDR3 length: 13 amino acids. Trimming stripped 7 bases from V and 6 bases from J, with 13 bases between. Per germline, CDR1 PRHDT and CDR2 FYEKMQ (reference sequence). The CDR3 sequence: CASTPPSRNEQFF. For the CDR3, the DNA is TGTGCCAGCACCCCCCCGTCGCGCAATGAGCAGTTCTTC. The whole variable domain, filled in from reference TRBV13 and TRBJ2-1, reads AAGVIQSPRHLIKEKRETATLKCYPIPRHDTVYWYQQGPGQDPQFLISFYEKMQSDKGSIPDRFSAQQFSDYHSELNMSSLELGDSALYFCASTPPSRNEQFFGPGTRLTVL.

The CDR3 here is CAISDPGQSNSPLHF. The CDR3 bases are TGTGCCATCAGTGATCCGGGGCAGAGTAATTCACCCCTCCACTTT. V usage is TRBV10-3 and J usage is TRBJ1-6, with D possibly matching TRBD1 (5 bases). In germline, CDR1 is ENHRY, CDR2 SYGVKD. The CDR3 is made up of 15 amino acids. Trimming pared 3 bases from V and 6 bases from J, leaving 12 bases between.

This clonotype was recorded only once. V gene TRBV24-1 combines with J gene TRBJ2-5; TRBD1 matches 8 bases. The junction had 6 bases not matched to a gene; V was cut back by 4 bases and J by 3 bases. CDR3 length: 15 residues. Looked up from germline, CDR1 is KGHDR and CDR2 is SFDVKD. CDR3 DNA sequence: TGTGCCACCAGTGACTCGACAGGGGTGGAAGAGACCCAGTACTTC. Protein sequence: CATSDSTGVEETQYF.

This clonotype was seen a few times. The chain combines TRBV27 with TRBJ2-7; 9 bases match TRBD1. The CDR3 has 15 amino acids. Germline V gene lookup returns CDR1 MNHEY and CDR2 SMNVEV (reference sequence). J lost 0 bases, V lost 5 bases, and 5 bases had no gene match. The CDR3 DNA sequence: TGTGCCAGCAGTCCCGGGACAGGGAGCTCCTACGAGCAGTACTTC. Translating gives CASSPGTGSSYEQYF.

A word on this clonotype: Germline is not matched at one junction end, which may reflect a read error. The chain links TRBV6-5 to TRBJ2-5, with D perhaps matching TRBD1 or TRBD2 (5 bases each). This CDR3 is built from 18 residues. Per germline, CDR1 MNHEY and CDR2 SVGAGI. The CDR3 region has the DNA TGTGCCAGCAGTCACTCGTACCGGGGCCTAAACCCCCAAGAGACCCAGTACTTC. This codes for CASSHSYRGLNPQETQYF.

CDR3 nucleotide sequence: TGTGCCAGCAGTTTAACTCGGAATTATGGCTACACCTTC. Its protein is CASSLTRNYGYTF. The chain uses TRBV12-3 or TRBV12-4 and TRBJ1-2; D unresolved. The ends were cut back, 2 bases at V and 5 bases at J, with 9 bases in the middle. The CDR3 spans 13 residues.

The CDR3 sequence: CASRLTGSSYNEQFF. CDR3 DNA sequence: TGTGCCAGCAGACTGACAGGGTCATCCTACAATGAGCAGTTCTTC. This chain links TRBV2 with TRBJ2-1, with 7 bases matching TRBD1. The CDR3 has 15 residues. Per germline, CDR1 SNHLY and CDR2 FYNNEI. J gave up 1 base and V 6 bases, and 6 bases lay outside the gene matches.

The rearrangement joins TRBV4-1 to TRBJ2-5; no definite D call. CDR3 length: 15 amino acids. Trimming left V 0 bases short and J 2 bases short, with 10 bases between. CDR1 and CDR2 from the germline V gene are MGHRA and YSYEKL. CDR3 bases: TGCGCCAGCAGCCAAGATGGGCGGTTACAAGAGACCCAGTACTTC. Its protein product is CASSQDGRLQETQYF.

This chain links TRBV5-4 with TRBJ2-5, with D possibly matching TRBD2 (5 bases). In germline, CDR1 is SGHNT, CDR2 YYREEE (reference sequence). V lost 4 bases to trimming and J lost 4 bases, with 14 bases between them. The CDR3 consists of 14 residues. DNA of the CDR3: TGTGCCAGCAGCACCGGAGGTAGAAGAGAGACCCAGTACTTC. It yields the protein CASSTGGRRETQYF.

The chain employs TRBV11-1 and TRBJ1-1; D remains unclear. CDR3 length: 16 residues. Germline CDR1 reads SGHAT; CDR2 reads FQDESV (reference sequence). V lost 1 base and J lost 1, with 13 bases in between. This CDR3 reads CASSLDTGWGNTEAFF. CDR3 nucleotide sequence: TGTGCCAGCAGCTTAGACACTGGGTGGGGGAACACTGAAGCTTTCTTT.

The rearrangement joins TRBV20-1 to TRBJ1-2; D unresolved. The V and J ends lost 0 bases and 5 bases respectively, with 10 bases between them. The V gene's germline CDR1 is DFQATT and CDR2 SNEGSKA (reference sequence). The length of the CDR3 is 13 residues. CDR3 protein: CSARDPGKYGYTF. The CDR3 DNA is TGCAGTGCTAGAGATCCCGGAAAATATGGCTACACCTTC.

This chain joins TRBV7-6 and TRBJ2-3, with D hard to call. The CDR3 sequence is 16 residues long. The germline gives CDR1 SGHVS, CDR2 FNYEAQ. V lost 4 bases, J lost 2 bases, and 16 bases lay in between. CDR3 in amino acids: CASSSKARPDTDTQYF. DNA for the CDR3: TGTGCCAGCAGCTCAAAGGCCAGGCCCGACACAGATACGCAGTATTTT.

This sequence joins TRBV12-3 or TRBV12-4 and TRBJ2-7; either TRBD1 or TRBD2 may fit D (5 bases each). V shed 5 bases and J shed 5 bases, with 13 bases lying between them. This CDR3 is 13 amino acids long. Here the CDR3 DNA reads TGTGCCAGCAGTGGGGGACGAGTAAACGAGCAGTACTTC. Amino acids: CASSGGRVNEQYF.

V gene TRBV10-3 combines with J gene TRBJ2-7; D may be TRBD1 (5 bases). This CDR3 comprises 14 residues. Trimming shortened V by 10 bases and J by 0 bases, and 16 bases separated the two germline ends. Germline V gene lookup returns CDR1 ENHRY and CDR2 SYGVKD. The CDR3 here is CATAPARASYEQYF. CDR3 nucleotides: TGTGCCACCGCCCCCGCCAGGGCCTCCTACGAGCAGTACTTC.

The rearrangement links TRBV2 to TRBJ2-3; D might be TRBD1 (6 bases). This CDR3 contains 15 residues. The V and J ends lost 0 bases and 3 bases respectively, with 10 bases between them. The germline V gene has CDR1 SNHLY and CDR2 FYNNEI. The CDR3: CASSEARQGTDTQYF. The CDR3 DNA reads as TGTGCCAGCAGTGAAGCTCGGCAGGGGACAGATACGCAGTATTTT. The entire variable domain, with the rest obtained from reference TRBV2 and TRBJ2-3, is as follows: EPEVTQTPSHQVTQMGQEVILRCVPISNHLYFYWYRQILGQKVEFLVSFYNNEISEKSEIFDDQFSVERPDGSNFTLKIRSTKLEDSAMYFCASSEARQGTDTQYFGPGTRLTVL.

The chain recombines TRBV6-5 with TRBJ2-2; D might be TRBD1 (7 bases). Germline V gene data show CDR1 as MNHEY and CDR2 as SVGAGI. The CDR3 runs to 17 residues. Trimming removed 0 bases from V and 3 bases from J, with 14 bases in between. In DNA, the CDR3 is TGTGCCAGCAGTTACTCGATGTCAGGGGGGCACACCGGGGAGCTGTTTTTT. Translated: CASSYSMSGGHTGELFF.

The chain uses TRBV29-1 and TRBJ2-2, with 8 bases identical to TRBD1. From germline, CDR1 is SQVTM and CDR2 ANQGSEA. V lost 5 bases, J lost 1 base, and 3 bases stayed unmatched. The CDR3 contains 14 residues. The CDR3 is CSVKTGGNTGELFF. The CDR3 coding sequence is TGCAGCGTTAAAACAGGGGGGAACACCGGGGAGCTGTTTTTT.

This sequence joins TRBV19 and TRBJ2-5; 8 positions match TRBD1. V was clipped by 3 bases and J by 3 bases; unmatched bases: 21. Germline CDR1 reads LNHDA; CDR2 reads SQIVND (reference sequence). The CDR3 has 20 residues. In nucleotides, the CDR3 is TGTGCCAGTAGTATTGGACAGGGTGGGTTTTCCGGCCTGGTGGAAGAGACCCAGTACTTC. It yields the protein CASSIGQGGFSGLVEETQYF.

The V call is TRBV20-1, the J call TRBJ1-2; D is uncertain. The length of the CDR3 is 12 residues. Germline CDR1 and CDR2: DFQATT and SNEGSKA (reference sequence). In DNA form, the CDR3 reads TGCAGCCCGTCTGGCGGGGAGGATGGCTACACCTTC. Translated: CSPSGGEDGYTF.